Below, one T cell receptor beta chain is given with its context. This clone's antigen is unknown. Per-nucleotide qualities are absent, and no much larger clonotype sits a single base away. Genomic DNA was extracted from sorted cells with the QIAGEN DNeasy Blood and Tissue Kit for TCRbeta CDR3 sequencing. High-throughput TCRbeta CDR3 sequencing, which included PCR amplification with bias correction and internal controls, was done commercially through immunoSEQ. Per the authors' processing: A unique productive TCRbeta sequence was defined by the CDR3 nucleotide sequence when primers matched, and otherwise by the CDR3 amino acid sequence together with the Vbeta and Jbeta genes. To correct sorting error, sequences shared between sorted populations at a frequency ratio of 2:1 or less were removed; the rest were assigned to the higher population. Donor-reactive sequences were defined as at least 5-fold expanded in CFSE-low cells versus unstimulated cells, with frequency of at least 0.01% in CFSE-low cells. Jensen-Shannon divergence, calculated on the top 100 TCRbeta sequences ranked by frequency, was used to quantify repertoire divergence. When a sample had multiple sequencing runs, each run was corrected for sorting error separately and the runs were then pooled. TCRdb holds this immuneACCESS table with in-frame rearrangements only. Some clones are missing; in checked studies, unresolved V genes explain under half, and the rest has no known cause. V and J calls and clone size are those listed in that table; D and trimming were worked out from the DNA. Recorded for this sample are over 50,000 clones; over 70% of them occurred a single time. The ten largest clones add up to around 5.5% of the sample.

The sample originates from a study of Tregs in tolerant kidney transplant recipients (dated by TCRdb to the late 2010s). Describing the broader study: The study applied TCRbeta sequencing to find donor-specific regulatory T cells before combined kidney and bone marrow transplantation and then followed those same cells after transplant. Several methods of expanding Tregs specific for an allogeneic donor were compared by TCRbeta repertoire sequencing in 3 healthy controls. Broad study findings and their caveats: Because only a small number of patients were included, the study had limitations, and the results will need to be validated in larger populations as well as under other immunosuppression protocols. Expanding Tregs with activated donor B cells appeared to identify the most biologically relevant and donor-specific TCRbeta repertoire. Biological reproducibility was not directly addressed, though technical replication error appeared minimal.

Taken from cysteine to phenylalanine, the CDR3 has 12 residues. The DNA shown is the 36-base CDR3, in frame from base 1. CDR1 and CDR2 (GTSNPN, SVGIG) derive from the germline V gene (reference sequence). The germline ends are 9 bases apart after V is trimmed by 4 bases and J by 3 bases. Unstimulated Tregs (CD4+CD25+CD127-), CD4+ non-Tregs (CD4+CD25-), CD4 and CD8 cells were FACS-sorted from thawed PBMCs. Blood from healthy controls was obtained either from healthy volunteers or as purchased buffy coats. Healthy control blood was processed to PBMCs with a Ficoll density gradient and then cryopreserved, whereas patient PBMCs were collected both before and after transplant.

Material for sequencing was CD4+ T cells from blood. In this chain, TRBV30 is recombined with TRBJ1-2; D gene: possibly TRBD1, on 6 matching bases. This clonotype was sampled from a human donor in good health. The CDR3 corresponds to CAWKGGYYGYTF. The DNA reads TGTGCCTGGAAGGGGGGATACTATGGCTACACCTTC.